The 8 T cell receptor beta chains below come from one sample, sequenced in a study of CXCR3-negative and CXCR3-positive naive CD8 T cells. With UMI labels, 5' RACE was used to prepare the TRB cDNA libraries. TCRdb re-called the 5' RACE reads; every CDR3 protein appears as one record, without DNA. Its table records some 40,000 distinct CDR3 sequences. The sequenced material came from memory CD8+ T cells from blood. The receptor source for this set is a human donor in good health. Some clones in this sample may be carry-over from other donors' samples.

CDR3 region: CASSPLSGTGGNEQFF. The rearrangement joins TRBV19 to TRBJ2-1; TCRdb's D call of TRBD1 is untestable without DNA. This CDR3 has 16 amino acids. CDR1 LNHDA and CDR2 SQIVND come from the germline V gene (reference sequence).

The chain has TRBV12-3 or TRBV12-4 and TRBJ1-1. The CDR3 has 15 residues. CDR3 in amino acids: CASSLSSGGDTEAFF.

The chain combines TRBV20-1 with TRBJ2-3; lacking DNA, the TRBD2 call made by TCRdb goes unchecked. This CDR3 comprises 14 residues. Germline assignment: CDR1 DFQATT and CDR2 SNEGSKA (reference sequence). The CDR3 region is CSADPSGVVDTQYF.

The chain carries TRBV29-1 and TRBJ2-7; TCRdb's D call of TRBD1 is untestable without DNA. This CDR3 is built from 12 residues. Germline V gives CDR1 SQVTM, CDR2 ANQGSEA. CDR3 amino acids: CSAEGASYEQYF.

This clonotype ranks as medium-sized (0.01 to 0.1%) in terms of frequency. V is TRBV29-1 and J is TRBJ2-1; TCRdb designates TRBD2, a call that cannot be tested without DNA. The CDR3 extends over 14 amino acids. Germline V gives CDR1 SQVTM, CDR2 ANQGSEA. The CDR3 loop is CSVTASGGADEQFF.

The chain combines TRBV15 with TRBJ2-3. Germline CDR1 reads LNHNV; CDR2 reads YYDKDF (reference sequence). The CDR3 sequence is 15 residues long. The CDR3: CATSRVRQPTDTQYF.

This sequence joins TRBV7-7 and TRBJ2-5; TCRdb's D call of TRBD2 is untestable without DNA. Germline CDR1 is SSHAT and CDR2 is FNYEAQ (reference sequence). The CDR3 is 16 amino acids. This CDR3 reads CASSSRLAGDLETQYF.

The genes are TRBV29-1 and TRBJ2-7; the TRBD1 assignment by TCRdb is unverifiable without DNA. This CDR3 spans 14 amino acids. Germline V gene sequence: CDR1 SQVTM, CDR2 ANQGSEA. The CDR3 loop is CSVVDSASSYEQYF.